This T cell receptor (beta chain) was observed in a study of Graves' ophthalmopathy and Graves' hyperthyroidism. Aged 18 to 65, the patients with hyperthyroidism had under 2 months' duration and were newly diagnosed. The table lists this clonotype with many counts. RNA transcripts provided the template for amplifying TCR beta CDR3 regions. HTBI primers were employed in first-round RT-PCR, then a second-round multiplex PCR followed. TCRdb re-analysed the multiplex PCR reads in MiXCR, keeping a single row per CDR3 protein. The sample lists roughly 400,000 distinct CDR3 sequences, just over 15% occurring once. This TCR derives from a woman aged 18 to 35 with stable Graves' hyperthyroidism. The sequencing input was peripheral blood.

The CDR3 reads CASSNDGGYGYTF. DNA for the CDR3: TGTGCCAGCAGTAACGACGGGGGCTATGGCTACACCTTC. The chain couples TRBV28 to TRBJ1-2, with D perhaps TRBD1 (5 bases). V gave up 5 bases and J gave up 4 bases, with 11 bases separating them. The CDR3 covers 13 residues. The germline V gene has CDR1 MDHEN and CDR2 SYDVKM.